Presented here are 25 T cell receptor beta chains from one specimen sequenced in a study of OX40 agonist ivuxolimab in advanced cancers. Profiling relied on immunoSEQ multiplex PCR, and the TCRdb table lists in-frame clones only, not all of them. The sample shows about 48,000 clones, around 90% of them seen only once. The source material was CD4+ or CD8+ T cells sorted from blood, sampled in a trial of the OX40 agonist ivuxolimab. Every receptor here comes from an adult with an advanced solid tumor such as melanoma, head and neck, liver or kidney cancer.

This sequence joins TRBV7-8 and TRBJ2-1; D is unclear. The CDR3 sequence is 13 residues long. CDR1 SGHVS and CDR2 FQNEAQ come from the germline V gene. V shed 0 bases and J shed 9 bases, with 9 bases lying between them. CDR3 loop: CASSLARSSEQFF. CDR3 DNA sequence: TGTGCCAGCAGCTTAGCGCGGTCATCTGAGCAGTTCTTC.

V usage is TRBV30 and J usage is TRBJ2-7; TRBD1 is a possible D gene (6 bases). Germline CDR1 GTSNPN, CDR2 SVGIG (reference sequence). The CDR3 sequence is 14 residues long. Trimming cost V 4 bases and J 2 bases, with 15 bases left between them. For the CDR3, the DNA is TGTGCCTGGACCGCCGGGACAACCGCCTACGAGCAGTACTTC. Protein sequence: CAWTAGTTAYEQYF.

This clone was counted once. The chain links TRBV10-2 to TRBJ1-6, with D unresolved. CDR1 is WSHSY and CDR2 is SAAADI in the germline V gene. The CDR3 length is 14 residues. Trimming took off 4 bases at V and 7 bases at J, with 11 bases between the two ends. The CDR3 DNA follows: TGCGCCAGCAGTGCCGGGAGGGTAAATTCACCCCTCCACTTT. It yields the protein CASSAGRVNSPLHF.

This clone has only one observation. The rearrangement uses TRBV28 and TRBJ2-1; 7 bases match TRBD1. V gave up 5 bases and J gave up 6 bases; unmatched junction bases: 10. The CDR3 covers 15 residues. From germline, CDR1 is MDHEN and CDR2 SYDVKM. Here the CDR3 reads CASSLDRPATNEQFF. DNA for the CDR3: TGTGCCAGCAGTCTGGACAGGCCCGCCACCAATGAGCAGTTCTTC.

Here the CDR3 DNA reads TGTGCCAGCAGCTTAGGTTGGAAGGGAAGCGAGCAGTACGTC. Translating it yields CASSLGWKGSEQYV. The chain uses TRBV7-2 and TRBJ2-7; D remains unclear. The CDR3 contains 14 residues. V was trimmed by 1 base and J by 6 bases, leaving 13 bases between them. The germline V gene has CDR1 SGHTA and CDR2 FQGNSA.

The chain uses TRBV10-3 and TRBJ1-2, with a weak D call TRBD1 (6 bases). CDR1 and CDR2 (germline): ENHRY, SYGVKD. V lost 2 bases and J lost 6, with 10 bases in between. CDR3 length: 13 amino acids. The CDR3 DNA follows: TGTGCCATCAGTGAGCCTGGACAGAATGGCTACACCTTC. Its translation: CAISEPGQNGYTF.

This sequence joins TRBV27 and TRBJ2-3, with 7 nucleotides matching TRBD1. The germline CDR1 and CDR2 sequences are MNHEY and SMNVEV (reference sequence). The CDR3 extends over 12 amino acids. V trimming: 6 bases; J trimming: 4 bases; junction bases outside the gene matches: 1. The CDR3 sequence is CASRGQSDTQYF. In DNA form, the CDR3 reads TGTGCCAGCAGGGGACAGTCAGATACGCAGTATTTT.

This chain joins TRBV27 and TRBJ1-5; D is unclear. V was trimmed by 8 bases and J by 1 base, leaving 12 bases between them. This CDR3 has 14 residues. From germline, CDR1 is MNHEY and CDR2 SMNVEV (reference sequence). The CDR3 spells CASGYGVSNQPQHF. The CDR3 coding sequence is TGTGCCAGCGGTTATGGGGTGAGCAATCAGCCCCAGCATTTT.

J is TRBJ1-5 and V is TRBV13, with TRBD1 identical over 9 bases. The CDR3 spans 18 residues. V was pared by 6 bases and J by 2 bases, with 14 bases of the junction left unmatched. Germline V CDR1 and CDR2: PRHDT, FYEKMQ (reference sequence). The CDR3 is CASSRTGTGKSGNQPQHF. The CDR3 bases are TGTGCCAGCAGTCGCACCGGGACAGGGAAGTCAGGCAATCAGCCCCAGCATTTT. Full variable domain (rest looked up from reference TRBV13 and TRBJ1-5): AAGVIQSPRHLIKEKRETATLKCYPIPRHDTVYWYQQGPGQDPQFLISFYEKMQSDKGSIPDRFSAQQFSDYHSELNMSSLELGDSALYFCASSRTGTGKSGNQPQHFGDGTRLSIL.

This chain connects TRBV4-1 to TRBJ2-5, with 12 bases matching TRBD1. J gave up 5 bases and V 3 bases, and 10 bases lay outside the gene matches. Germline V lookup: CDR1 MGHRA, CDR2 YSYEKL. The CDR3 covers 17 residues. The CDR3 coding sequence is TGCGCCAGCAGCCACTCTACCGGGACAGGGGGCATGGAGACCCAGTACTTC. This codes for CASSHSTGTGGMETQYF.

This CDR3 reads CASSQERTRHNQPQHF. The CDR3 nucleotides are TGCGCCAGCAGCCAAGAGCGGACGAGGCACAATCAGCCCCAGCATTTT. The chain joins TRBV4-1 to TRBJ1-5, with no clear D. The CDR3 is 16 amino acids. Trimming took 0 bases from V and 3 from J, leaving 12 bases between them. The germline CDR1 and CDR2 sequences are MGHRA and YSYEKL.

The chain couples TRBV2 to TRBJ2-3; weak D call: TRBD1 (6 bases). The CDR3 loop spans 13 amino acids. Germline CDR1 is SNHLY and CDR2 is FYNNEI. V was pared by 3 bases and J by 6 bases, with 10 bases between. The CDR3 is CASSERTVDTQYF. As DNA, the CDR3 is TGTGCCAGCAGTGAGAGGACAGTGGATACGCAGTATTTT.

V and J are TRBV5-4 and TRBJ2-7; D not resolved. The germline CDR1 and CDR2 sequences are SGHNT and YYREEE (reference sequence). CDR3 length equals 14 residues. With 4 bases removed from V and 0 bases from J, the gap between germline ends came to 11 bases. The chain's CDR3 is CASSTRPDSYEQYV. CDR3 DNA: TGTGCCAGCAGCACCCGTCCCGACTCCTACGAGCAGTACGTC.

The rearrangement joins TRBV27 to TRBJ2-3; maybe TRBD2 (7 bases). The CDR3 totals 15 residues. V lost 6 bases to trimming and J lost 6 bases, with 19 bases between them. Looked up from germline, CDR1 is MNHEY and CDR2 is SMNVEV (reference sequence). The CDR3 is CASRRTAGNSDTQYF. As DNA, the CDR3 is TGTGCCAGCAGACGGACAGCGGGGAATTCGGATACGCAGTATTTT.

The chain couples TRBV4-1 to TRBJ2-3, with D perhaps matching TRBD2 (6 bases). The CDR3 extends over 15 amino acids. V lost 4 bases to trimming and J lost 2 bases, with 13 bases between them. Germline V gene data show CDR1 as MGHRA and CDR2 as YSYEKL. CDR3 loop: CASSPFAGPTDTQYF. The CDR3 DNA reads TGCGCCAGCAGCCCATTTGCGGGACCCACAGATACGCAGTATTTT.

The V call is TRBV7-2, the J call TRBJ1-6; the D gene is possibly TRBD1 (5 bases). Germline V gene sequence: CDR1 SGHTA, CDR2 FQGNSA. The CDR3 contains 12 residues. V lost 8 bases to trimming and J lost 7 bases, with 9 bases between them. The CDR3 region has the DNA TGTGCCAGCCGGGACCTAAATTCACCCCTCCACTTT. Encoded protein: CASRDLNSPLHF.

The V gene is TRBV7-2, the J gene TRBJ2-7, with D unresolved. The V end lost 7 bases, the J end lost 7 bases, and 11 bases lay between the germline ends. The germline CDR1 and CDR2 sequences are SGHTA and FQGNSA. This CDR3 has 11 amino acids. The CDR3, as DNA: TGTGCCAGCACCCCCGGTAGGGAGCAGTACTTC. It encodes CASTPGREQYF.

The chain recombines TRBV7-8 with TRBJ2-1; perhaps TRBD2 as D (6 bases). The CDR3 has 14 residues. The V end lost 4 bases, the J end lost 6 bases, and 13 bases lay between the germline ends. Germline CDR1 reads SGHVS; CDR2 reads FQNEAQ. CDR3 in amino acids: CASSSGQRANEQFF. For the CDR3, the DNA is TGTGCCAGCAGCTCCGGGCAGCGGGCCAATGAGCAGTTCTTC.

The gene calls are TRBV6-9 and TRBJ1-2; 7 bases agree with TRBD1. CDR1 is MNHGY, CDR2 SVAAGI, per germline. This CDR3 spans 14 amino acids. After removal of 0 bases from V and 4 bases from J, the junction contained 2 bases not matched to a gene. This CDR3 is CASSYSGTAYGYTF. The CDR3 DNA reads TGTGCCAGCAGTTATTCCGGGACAGCCTATGGCTACACCTTC.

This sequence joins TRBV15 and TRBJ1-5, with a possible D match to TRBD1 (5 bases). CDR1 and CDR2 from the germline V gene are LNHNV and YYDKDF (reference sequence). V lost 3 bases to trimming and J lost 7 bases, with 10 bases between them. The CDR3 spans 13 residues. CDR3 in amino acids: CATSRGGVQPQHF. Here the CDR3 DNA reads TGTGCCACCAGCAGGGGGGGGGTGCAGCCCCAGCATTTT.

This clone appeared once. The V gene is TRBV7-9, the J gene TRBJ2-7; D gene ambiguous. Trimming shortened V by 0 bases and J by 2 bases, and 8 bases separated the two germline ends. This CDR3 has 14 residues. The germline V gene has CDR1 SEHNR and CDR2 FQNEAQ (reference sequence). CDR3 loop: CASSLAAPPYEQYV. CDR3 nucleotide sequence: TGTGCCAGCAGCTTAGCGGCCCCCCCCTACGAGCAGTACGTC.

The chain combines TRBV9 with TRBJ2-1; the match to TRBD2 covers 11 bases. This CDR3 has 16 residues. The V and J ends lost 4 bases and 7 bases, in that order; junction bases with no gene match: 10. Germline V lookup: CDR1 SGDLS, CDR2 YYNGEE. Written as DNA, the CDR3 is TGTGCCAGCAGCTCGAGAAGTCTAGCGGGGGGTAATGAGCAGTTCTTC. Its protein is CASSSRSLAGGNEQFF.

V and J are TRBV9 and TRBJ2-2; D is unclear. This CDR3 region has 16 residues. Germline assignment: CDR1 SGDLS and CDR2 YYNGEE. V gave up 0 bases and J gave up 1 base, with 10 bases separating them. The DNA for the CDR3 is TGTGCCAGCAGCGTAGGTGCAGGAGTGAACACCGGGGAGCTGTTTTTT. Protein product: CASSVGAGVNTGELFF. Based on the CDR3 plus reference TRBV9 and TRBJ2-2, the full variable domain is DSGVTQTPKHLITATGQRVTLRCSPRSGDLSVYWYQQSLDQGLQFLIQYYNGEERAKGNILERFSAQQFPDLHSELNLSSLELGDSALYFCASSVGAGVNTGELFFGEGSRLTVL.

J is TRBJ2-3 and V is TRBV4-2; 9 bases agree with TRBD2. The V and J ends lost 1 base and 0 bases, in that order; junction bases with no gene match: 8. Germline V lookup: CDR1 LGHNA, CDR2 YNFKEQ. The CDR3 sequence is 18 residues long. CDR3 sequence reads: CASSQGLSGGPSTDTQYF. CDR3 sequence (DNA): TGTGCCAGCAGCCAAGGGCTTAGCGGGGGCCCTAGCACAGATACGCAGTATTTT.

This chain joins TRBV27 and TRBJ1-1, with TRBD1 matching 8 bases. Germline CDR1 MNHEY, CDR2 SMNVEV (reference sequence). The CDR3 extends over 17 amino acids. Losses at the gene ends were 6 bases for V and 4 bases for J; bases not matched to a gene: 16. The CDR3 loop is CASSLGSGQAGFTEAFF. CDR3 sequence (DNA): TGTGCCAGCAGCTTGGGCTCGGGACAGGCGGGCTTCACTGAAGCTTTCTTT.